The 19 T cell receptor beta chains in this list originate from one sample, sequenced in a study of T cell responses to AZD1222 COVID-19 vaccine. Method: immunoSEQ multiplex PCR; TCRdb's copy keeps in-frame clones and lacks some. The data hold 190,000 or so clones, with roughly 90% observed a single time. The sequencing here drew on peripheral blood, taken 28 days after the second AZD1222 dose. The source of these receptors is an adult who received the AZD1222 COVID-19 vaccine.

The rearrangement links TRBV6-5 to TRBJ2-3; TRBD2 is a possible D gene (5 bases). Trimming stripped 6 bases from V and 8 bases from J, with 9 bases between. Germline CDR1 MNHEY, CDR2 SVGAGI. This CDR3 has 11 amino acids. CDR3 nucleotides: TGTGCCAGCAGCTCTCGGGGTACGCAGTATTTT. Encoded protein: CASSSRGTQYF.

This chain links TRBV2 with TRBJ2-3; TRBD2 agrees at 8 bases. CDR1 is SNHLY, CDR2 FYNNEI, per germline. The CDR3 loop spans 13 amino acids. V was pared by 3 bases and J by 8 bases, with 4 bases of the junction left unmatched. The CDR3 region has the DNA TGTGCCAGCAGTGATTTCGCGGGAGGTACGCAGTATTTT. Amino acid sequence: CASSDFAGGTQYF.

This chain uses TRBV28 with TRBJ1-2; D not certain. V was pared by 7 bases and J by 5 bases, with 14 bases between. The CDR3 has 13 residues. Looked up from germline, CDR1 is MDHEN and CDR2 is SYDVKM. DNA of the CDR3: TGTGCCAGCACGACAACGGGGTATTATGGCTACACCTTC. Its protein product is CASTTTGYYGYTF.

This chain joins TRBV9 and TRBJ2-3; D may be TRBD2 (5 bases). The CDR3 sequence is 14 residues long. Trimming pared 4 bases from V and 6 bases from J, leaving 15 bases between. Germline-derived CDR1 and CDR2 are SGDLS and YYNGEE. The CDR3 protein is CASSLSGFTDTQYF. CDR3 coding DNA: TGTGCCAGCAGCCTCAGCGGTTTCACGGATACGCAGTATTTT.

CDR3: CATSDLNDPNRVGDQETQYF. The CDR3 DNA reads TGTGCCACCAGTGATCTAAACGATCCAAACAGGGTAGGGGACCAAGAGACCCAGTACTTC. This chain uses TRBV24-1 with TRBJ2-5; the D gene is possibly TRBD1 (6 bases). This CDR3 is built from 20 residues. V lost 3 bases to trimming and J lost 0 bases, with 25 bases between them. In germline, CDR1 is KGHDR, CDR2 SFDVKD.

The V gene is TRBV5-1, the J gene TRBJ1-1; D unresolved. Trimming shortened V by 0 bases and J by 4 bases, and 13 bases separated the two germline ends. The CDR3 is 15 residues long. The germline gives CDR1 SGHRS, CDR2 YFSETQ. The DNA of the CDR3 is TGCGCCAGCAGCTTGGACGGACCTCCGGGCACTGAAGCTTTCTTT. Its translation: CASSLDGPPGTEAFF.

The chain combines TRBV27 with TRBJ2-6; D might be TRBD2 (5 bases). The CDR3 consists of 15 residues. Germline V gives CDR1 MNHEY, CDR2 SMNVEV (reference sequence). Trimming took 8 bases from V and 0 from J, leaving 11 bases between them. CDR3 sequence: CASARDFSGANVLTF. For the CDR3, the DNA is TGTGCCAGCGCCCGGGATTTCTCTGGGGCCAACGTCCTGACTTTC.

This clone was seen once. The rearrangement links TRBV6-5 to TRBJ1-1, with D possibly matching TRBD1 (6 bases). This CDR3 region has 14 residues. The V end lost 5 bases, the J end lost 7 bases, and 17 bases lay between the germline ends. The germline V gene has CDR1 MNHEY and CDR2 SVGAGI. DNA for the CDR3: TGTGCCAGCAGTAGGACAGCAGGGAAGAGTGAAGCTTTCTTT. This translates into CASSRTAGKSEAFF.

Notes on this clone: In the same sample, other DNA sequences code for this CDR3. The chain is built from TRBV30 and TRBJ2-3; the D is unclear. Germline values: CDR1 GTSNPN, CDR2 SVGIG (reference sequence). CDR3 size: 12 residues. Trimming pared 3 bases from V and 0 bases from J, leaving 4 bases between. For the CDR3, the DNA is TGTGCCTGGAGCCTTAGCACAGATACGCAGTATTTT. Amino acids: CAWSLSTDTQYF.

This chain uses TRBV30 with TRBJ1-5; D gene ambiguous. CDR1 is GTSNPN, CDR2 SVGIG, per germline (reference sequence). The CDR3 spans 14 residues. V lost 3 bases, J lost 1 base, and 10 bases lay in between. The CDR3 region is CAWRGVGSNQPQHF. The DNA of the CDR3 is TGTGCCTGGAGAGGAGTAGGGAGCAATCAGCCCCAGCATTTT.

This sequence joins TRBV10-1 and TRBJ1-5; D unclear. The germline V gene encodes CDR1 WNHNN and CDR2 SYGVQD (reference sequence). The CDR3 has 13 residues. V was trimmed by 2 bases and J by 5 bases, leaving 7 bases between them. CDR3 sequence: CASSERADQPQHF. The CDR3 coding sequence is TGCGCCAGCAGTGAGAGAGCAGATCAGCCCCAGCATTTT.

The chain recombines TRBV11-2 with TRBJ2-1; D remains ambiguous. Per the germline V gene, CDR1 is SGHAT and CDR2 is FQNNGV. This CDR3 spans 14 amino acids. Trimming removed 2 bases at V and 3 bases at J, with 8 bases between. In DNA form, the CDR3 reads TGTGCCAGCAGCTTACCGACAAGCTACAATGAGCAGTTCTTC. Translated, it gives CASSLPTSYNEQFF.

The V and J genes are TRBV10-3 and TRBJ1-3; 8 bases are a match to TRBD1. CDR3 size: 17 residues. V dropped 3 bases and J dropped 7; count of bases not matched to a gene: 14. Germline V gives CDR1 ENHRY, CDR2 SYGVKD. The CDR3 loop is CAISDGQGITKGNTIYF. The CDR3 coding sequence is TGTGCCATCAGTGACGGACAGGGAATAACCAAGGGGAACACCATATATTTT.

The V and J genes are TRBV7-3 and TRBJ2-1, with TRBD1 matching over 9 bases. The CDR3 contains 16 residues. V shed 5 bases and J 8 bases; nucleotides not matched to a gene: 13. Germline lookup yields CDR1 SGHTA and CDR2 FQGTGA. Written as DNA, the CDR3 is TGTGCCAGCAGCACCGGTGGACAGGGGCAATCGCATGAGCAGTTCTTC. Its protein is CASSTGGQGQSHEQFF.

The chain joins TRBV4-1 to TRBJ2-7, with D tentatively TRBD1 or TRBD2 (5 bases each). Germline V gives CDR1 MGHRA, CDR2 YSYEKL. V lost 4 bases to trimming and J lost 2 bases, with 12 bases between them. The CDR3 runs to 14 residues. CDR3 in amino acids: CASSPTGLTYEQYF. In DNA, the CDR3 is TGCGCCAGCAGCCCAACGGGGCTAACCTACGAGCAGTACTTC.

This chain uses TRBV9 with TRBJ2-1; 8 bases line up with TRBD2. This CDR3 is built from 14 residues. Germline CDR1 SGDLS, CDR2 YYNGEE. Unmatched junction bases numbered 8, after V lost 4 bases and J lost 8 bases. CDR3 nucleotides: TGTGCCAGCAGCTCGGGACTAGTTATGTATGAGCAGTTCTTC. This translates into CASSSGLVMYEQFF. The variable domain in full, completed from reference TRBV9 and TRBJ2-1, reads DSGVTQTPKHLITATGQRVTLRCSPRSGDLSVYWYQQSLDQGLQFLIQYYNGEERAKGNILERFSAQQFPDLHSELNLSSLELGDSALYFCASSSGLVMYEQFFGPGTRLTVL.

This chain links TRBV5-4 with TRBJ1-6; the D gene is possibly TRBD1 (5 bases). CDR3 length equals 13 residues. Between the trimmed V and J ends, which lost 4 bases and 8 bases, there was a span of 10 bases. CDR1 and CDR2 from the germline V gene are SGHNT and YYREEE (reference sequence). This CDR3 reads CASSPDSYSPLHF. CDR3 in DNA: TGTGCCAGCAGCCCAGACAGTTATTCACCCCTCCACTTT.

J is TRBJ1-3 and V is TRBV5-1; D not resolved. The CDR3 extends over 16 amino acids. Germline V gene sequence: CDR1 SGHRS, CDR2 YFSETQ. V lost 4 bases, J lost 0 bases, and 14 bases lay in between. CDR3 coding DNA: TGCGCCAGCAGCGGCGGGCGGGGTAACTCTGGAAACACCATATATTTT. Residues: CASSGGRGNSGNTIYF.

This clone was seen only once. The rearrangement joins TRBV6-5 to TRBJ1-1; D is unresolved. This CDR3 spans 13 amino acids. V lost 2 bases to trimming and J lost 1 base, with 5 bases between them. CDR1 and CDR2 from the germline V gene are MNHEY and SVGAGI. The CDR3 protein is CASSYAQNTEAFF. CDR3 DNA: TGTGCCAGCAGTTACGCACAGAACACTGAAGCTTTCTTT.